This TCR beta chain was identified in a study of response to subunit inactivated influenza vaccine. Whole-study findings and limits: Each seasonal influenza vaccination, the authors suggested, recruits few new T cells.

In TCRdb, the RT-PCR reads were re-called with MiXCR into one record per CDR3 protein. The sample has 650,000 to 800,000 distinct CDR3 sequences, about 15% seen once. This clonotype was seen more than once but under ten times. As yet, its antigen is unknown. The V gene's germline CDR1 is SGHDT and CDR2 YYEEEE. The junction had 10 bases not matched to a gene; V was cut back by 2 bases and J by 3 bases. The CDR3 totals 16 residues. The receptor was isolated from a man aged 45-65 years who received an inactivated influenza vaccine. This chain uses TRBV5-6 with TRBJ2-5, with TRBD1 matching 7 bases. The starting material was PBMCs from blood, obtained 14 to 15 days before vaccination. The DNA of the CDR3 is TGTGCCAGCAGCTTACCCGGGACAGCCTTGAAAGAGACCCAGTACTTC. It codes for CASSLPGTALKETQYF.